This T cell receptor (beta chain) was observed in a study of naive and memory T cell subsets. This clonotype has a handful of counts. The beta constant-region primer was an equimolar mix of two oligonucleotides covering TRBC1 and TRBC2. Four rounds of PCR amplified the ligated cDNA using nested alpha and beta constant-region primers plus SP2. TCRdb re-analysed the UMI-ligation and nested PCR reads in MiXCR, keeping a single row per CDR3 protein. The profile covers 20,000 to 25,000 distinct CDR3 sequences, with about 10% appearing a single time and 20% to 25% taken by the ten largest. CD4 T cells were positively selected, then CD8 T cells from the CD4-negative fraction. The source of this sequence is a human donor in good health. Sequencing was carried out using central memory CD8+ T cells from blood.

The CDR3 region is CSARAGVRTGYEQYF. In DNA form, the CDR3 reads TGCAGTGCTAGAGCGGGAGTGAGAACAGGGTACGAGCAGTACTTC. The chain uses TRBV20-1 and TRBJ2-7; D may be TRBD1 or TRBD2 (6 bases each). The CDR3 totals 15 residues. Germline CDR1 reads DFQATT; CDR2 reads SNEGSKA (reference sequence). Trimming took off 1 base at V and 4 bases at J, with 17 bases between the two ends.